Below, 31 T cell receptor beta chains from the same sample are listed, as sequenced in a study of T cells in Graves' hyperthyroidism and ophthalmopathy. It was RNA transcripts that yielded the amplified TCR beta CDR3 regions. The HTBI set primed first-round TCR CDR3 RT-PCR. Using its own MiXCR run on the multiplex PCR reads, TCRdb lists one record per CDR3 protein. This sample has around 100,000 distinct CDR3 sequences, with approximately 50% found just once. The sample was blood. The receptors come from a man aged 35-49 years with Graves' hyperthyroidism.

This clonotype has at least ten counts. This rearrangement joins TRBV9 to TRBJ1-2, with 11 bases matching TRBD1. After removal of 0 bases from V and 4 bases from J, the junction contained 2 bases not matched to a gene. Germline loops: CDR1 SGDLS, CDR2 YYNGEE. The CDR3 has 15 residues. CDR3 bases: TGTGCCAGCAGCGTAGTGGGGACAGGGGGCTATGGCTACACCTTC. Protein product: CASSVVGTGGYGYTF.

This clonotype came up many times. The V call is TRBV6-5, the J call TRBJ2-1, with D perhaps TRBD1 (5 bases). The V end lost 0 bases, the J end lost 1 base, and 13 bases lay between the germline ends. CDR1 and CDR2 (germline): MNHEY, SVGAGI. The CDR3 runs 17 residues. The CDR3, as DNA: TGTGCCAGCAGTTACTCCGTGGACACCTATTCCTACAATGAGCAGTTCTTC. It translates to CASSYSVDTYSYNEQFF.

The rearrangement links TRBV10-3 to TRBJ2-7; D gene unclear. This CDR3 comprises 13 residues. Germline values: CDR1 ENHRY, CDR2 SYGVKD. The CDR3 nucleotides are TGTGCGGCCCATAAAAGGGATTCCGACGAGCAGTACTTC. Its protein is CAAHKRDSDEQYF.

V usage is TRBV20-1 and J usage is TRBJ1-1; D remains unclear. CDR3 length: 10 residues. From germline, CDR1 is DFQATT and CDR2 SNEGSKA (reference sequence). The V end lost 4 bases, the J end lost 7 bases, and 7 bases lay between the germline ends. DNA for the CDR3: TGCAGTGCTACTTTCTTTGAAGCTTTCTTT. Protein product: CSATFFEAFF.

Many counts were recorded for this clonotype. The rearrangement uses TRBV6-1 and TRBJ2-7; TRBD2 matches 7 bases. The germline V gene encodes CDR1 MNHNS and CDR2 SASEGT. The CDR3 has 14 amino acids. Trimming removed 5 bases from V and 6 bases from J; junction bases left unmatched: 10. CDR3 DNA: TGTGCCAGCAGTCTCGGACTAGTACCCAGCGAGCAGTACTTC. This codes for CASSLGLVPSEQYF.

Many counts were recorded for this clonotype. V is TRBV13 and J is TRBJ2-7; D is unclear. V was clipped by 5 bases and J by 3 bases, with 8 bases between them. This CDR3 contains 12 residues. Germline CDR1 and CDR2: PRHDT and FYEKMQ (reference sequence). CDR3 in amino acids: CASSLFFYEQYF. The CDR3 region has the DNA TGTGCCAGCAGCCTCTTTTTCTACGAGCAGTACTTC.

This rearrangement joins TRBV6-6 to TRBJ1-1, with 8 bases lining up with TRBD1. Trimming removed 0 bases from V and 0 bases from J; junction bases left unmatched: 0. CDR3 length: 15 residues. Germline V lookup: CDR1 MNHNY, CDR2 SVGAGI (reference sequence). Here the CDR3 DNA reads TGTGCCAGCAGTTACTCACAGGGGGTGAACACTGAAGCTTTCTTT. It is translated as CASSYSQGVNTEAFF.

This clonotype has more than one count but fewer than ten. The rearrangement links TRBV12-3 or TRBV12-4 to TRBJ2-2; D uncertain. The V gene lost 4 bases and the J gene lost 8 bases, with 23 bases spanning the gap. The CDR3 contains 17 residues. The CDR3 bases are TGTGCCAGCAGTTCCTATACGACGCCGGGCGGTTGGGGGGAGCTGTTTTTT. Protein product: CASSSYTTPGGWGELFF.

The chain is built from TRBV20-1 and TRBJ2-1, with 12 bases fitting TRBD2. The V gene end was trimmed by 3 bases and the J gene end by 7 bases; junction bases not matched to a gene: 4. Germline lookup yields CDR1 DFQATT and CDR2 SNEGSKA (reference sequence). The CDR3 runs to 14 residues. CDR3 in DNA: TGCAGTGCTAGCCTAGCGGGGGGGCCTAATGAGCAGTTCTTC. Residues: CSASLAGGPNEQFF.

J is TRBJ2-7 and V is TRBV5-1, with TRBD2 matching over 10 bases. The CDR3 sequence is 14 residues long. Looked up from germline, CDR1 is SGHRS and CDR2 is YFSETQ. The junction had 11 bases not matched to a gene; V was cut back by 5 bases and J by 9 bases. CDR3 nucleotides: TGCGCCAGCAGACTAGCGGGACTCACAGGTACGCAGTACTTC. It yields the protein CASRLAGLTGTQYF.

This clonotype was counted many times. The gene calls are TRBV28 and TRBJ2-7; the match to TRBD1 covers 10 bases. Germline CDR1 MDHEN, CDR2 SYDVKM. This CDR3 comprises 15 residues. V was clipped by 6 bases and J by 4 bases; unmatched bases: 9. CDR3 amino acids: CASRSHGTGAYEQYF. The CDR3 bases are TGTGCCAGCAGATCTCACGGGACAGGGGCGTACGAGCAGTACTTC.

V and J are TRBV19 and TRBJ1-2, with D hard to call. V dropped 7 bases and J dropped 8 bases, with 14 bases sitting between them. Germline V CDR1 and CDR2: LNHDA, SQIVND (reference sequence). The CDR3 covers 12 residues. The CDR3 here is CASKLGEWGYTF. DNA of the CDR3: TGTGCCAGTAAGCTCGGAGAATGGGGCTACACCTTC.

On this clonotype: Possible read error: a much larger clone is one base away. This chain links TRBV2 with TRBJ1-2; no firm D call. The CDR3 consists of 9 residues. Germline loops: CDR1 SNHLY, CDR2 FYNNEI. Written as DNA, the CDR3 is TGTGTCAGCAGGAGGGTCTACACCTTC. Its protein product is CVSRRVYTF.

V is TRBV2 and J is TRBJ2-7, with 10 bases lining up with TRBD1. Losses at the gene ends were 6 bases for V and 4 bases for J; bases not matched to a gene: 6. There are 14 residues in the CDR3. Germline CDR1 reads SNHLY; CDR2 reads FYNNEI. The CDR3 sequence: CASRMTGGGYEQYF. The CDR3, as DNA: TGTGCCAGCAGAATGACAGGGGGCGGATACGAGCAGTACTTC. Full variable domain (rest looked up from reference TRBV2 and TRBJ2-7): EPEVTQTPSHQVTQMGQEVILRCVPISNHLYFYWYRQILGQKVEFLVSFYNNEISEKSEIFDDQFSVERPDGSNFTLKIRSTKLEDSAMYFCASRMTGGGYEQYFGPGTRLTVT.

The CDR3 loop reads CASNSRRGAGGGLNEQYF. The CDR3 DNA sequence: TGCGCCAGCAACTCAAGGCGGGGGGCAGGAGGGGGATTGAACGAGCAGTACTTC. The chain employs TRBV10-2 and TRBJ2-7, with TRBD2 matching 8 bases. The CDR3 contains 18 residues. J was trimmed by 5 bases and V by 7 bases; bases with no gene match: 22. The germline gives CDR1 WSHSY, CDR2 SAAADI.

This clonotype was seen only a few times. V usage is TRBV7-4 and J usage is TRBJ2-2, with TRBD1 identical over 7 bases. V shed 5 bases and J 3 bases; nucleotides not matched to a gene: 6. Germline values: CDR1 SGHVT, CDR2 SQSDAQ. There are 15 residues in the CDR3. The DNA of the CDR3 is TGTGCCAGCAGCCAATGGACAGGTTACACCGGGGAGCTGTTTTTT. It yields the protein CASSQWTGYTGELFF. Full variable domain (rest looked up from reference TRBV7-4 and TRBJ2-2): GAGVSQSPRYKVAKRGRDVALRCDSISGHVTLYWYRQTLGQGSEVLTYSQSDAQRDKSGRPSGRFSAERPERSVSTLKIQRTEQGDSAVYLCASSQWTGYTGELFFGEGSRLTVL.

J is TRBJ1-2 and V is TRBV2, with TRBD1 matching 8 bases. CDR1 is SNHLY, CDR2 FYNNEI, per germline. This CDR3 has 16 amino acids. V shed 0 bases, J shed 1 base, and the junction held 4 bases outside the gene matches. CDR3 nucleotide sequence: TGTGCCAGCAGTGAAGCCCGGACAGGGAGTAACTATGGCTACACCTTC. Amino acid sequence: CASSEARTGSNYGYTF.

The rearrangement joins TRBV6-5 to TRBJ1-1; D might be TRBD1 (6 bases). The V end was cut by 0 bases, the J end by 4 bases, with 15 bases between. Germline V gene lookup returns CDR1 MNHEY and CDR2 SVGAGI. This CDR3 region has 16 residues. The CDR3 DNA reads as TGTGCCAGCAGTTACTCCCCGGGACAACGTATCACTGAAGCTTTCTTT. It yields the protein CASSYSPGQRITEAFF.

This clonotype was found many times. This chain links TRBV12-3 or TRBV12-4 with TRBJ2-1; D is possibly TRBD1 (5 bases). The CDR3 loop spans 12 amino acids. V lost 8 bases and J 7 bases, leaving 12 bases between the germline ends. The CDR3 DNA sequence: TGTGCCAGCTGGATACCAGGGAATGAGCAGTTCTTC. Protein product: CASWIPGNEQFF.

This chain uses TRBV7-9 with TRBJ2-7; the D gene could be TRBD1 or TRBD2 (8 bases each). The CDR3 loop spans 17 amino acids. The germline CDR1 and CDR2 sequences are SEHNR and FQNEAQ (reference sequence). The germline V and J ends were trimmed by 4 bases and 3 bases, with 22 bases remaining between them. CDR3 protein: CASSYPGGDRFDYEQYF. The CDR3 DNA reads as TGTGCCAGCAGCTACCCCGGGGGGGACAGGTTTGACTACGAGCAGTACTTC.

The chain carries TRBV7-2 and TRBJ1-5; 8 nucleotides agree with TRBD1. The J segment lost 6 bases and the V segment lost 4 bases, leaving 8 bases of the junction unmatched. CDR3 size: 15 residues. The germline V gene has CDR1 SGHTA and CDR2 FQGNSA. The CDR3 protein is CASSYGQGGVQPQHF. CDR3 DNA: TGTGCCAGCAGCTACGGACAGGGAGGGGTTCAGCCCCAGCATTTT.

This chain links TRBV20-1 with TRBJ2-5; no clear D gene. The CDR3 contains 13 residues. Germline CDR1 reads DFQATT; CDR2 reads SNEGSKA (reference sequence). The germline V and J ends were trimmed by 5 bases and 3 bases, with 13 bases remaining between them. The DNA for the CDR3 is TGCAGTGCTCAAGACCGGGTGAAAGAGACCCAGTACTTC. Translating it yields CSAQDRVKETQYF.

This clonotype has a single count. DNA of the CDR3: TGTGCCAGCAGCTTGGGTAGCGGGAACTATGGCTACACCTTC. Translating gives CASSLGSGNYGYTF. The chain recombines TRBV5-4 with TRBJ1-2, with D uncertain. Germline V lookup: CDR1 SGHNT, CDR2 YYREEE (reference sequence). The ends were cut back, 0 bases at V and 2 bases at J, with 8 bases in the middle. The CDR3 covers 14 residues.

The J gene is TRBJ2-5, the V gene TRBV9, with D possibly matching TRBD2 (5 bases). V lost 0 bases to trimming and J lost 11 bases, with 11 bases between them. Germline-derived CDR1 and CDR2 are SGDLS and YYNGEE. This CDR3 is 12 amino acids long. This chain's CDR3 is CASSVEGEDQYF. The CDR3 bases are TGTGCCAGCAGCGTAGAGGGAGAGGATCAGTACTTC. Looking up the rest from reference TRBV9 and TRBJ2-5 gives the full variable domain: DSGVTQTPKHLITATGQRVTLRCSPRSGDLSVYWYQQSLDQGLQFLIQYYNGEERAKGNILERFSAQQFPDLHSELNLSSLELGDSALYFCASSVEGEDQYFGPGTRLLVL.

This clonotype was observed a few times. The chain joins TRBV20-1 to TRBJ2-7; 8 bases fit TRBD2. The CDR3 totals 14 residues. Unmatched junction bases numbered 9, after V lost 3 bases and J lost 5 bases. Germline CDR1 DFQATT, CDR2 SNEGSKA (reference sequence). The CDR3 nucleotides read TGCAGTGCTAGGGGGGTTAGCGGGATCAACGAGCAGTACTTC. This gives the protein CSARGVSGINEQYF.

In this sample, this clonotype turned up a few times. The chain links TRBV27 to TRBJ2-1; 10 nucleotides line up with TRBD2. V trimming: 2 bases; J trimming: 10 bases; junction bases outside the gene matches: 8. The CDR3 covers 15 residues. Germline lookup yields CDR1 MNHEY and CDR2 SMNVEV (reference sequence). CDR3 amino acids: CASSLGASGGREQFF. For the CDR3, the DNA is TGTGCCAGCAGTTTAGGGGCTAGCGGGGGTAGGGAGCAGTTCTTC.

This chain uses TRBV7-3 with TRBJ1-2; no clear D. The CDR3 totals 14 residues. Trimming stripped 5 bases from V and 2 bases from J, with 12 bases between. CDR1 and CDR2 from the germline V gene are SGHTA and FQGTGA. This chain's CDR3 is CASSLGEGNYGYTF. The CDR3 coding sequence is TGTGCCAGCAGCCTAGGAGAGGGCAACTATGGCTACACCTTC.

Only one count was recorded for this clonotype. Germline and junction disagree at one end, which may indicate a read error. The chain employs TRBV4-1 and TRBJ2-7; weak D call: TRBD1 (5 bases). Looked up from germline, CDR1 is MGHRA and CDR2 is YSYEKL. This CDR3 has 14 amino acids. The CDR3 DNA reads as TGCGCCAGCAGTGTGACAGCGATCTCCTACGAGCTGTACTTT. It translates to CASSVTAISYELYF.

This clonotype was seen more than once but under ten times. J is TRBJ1-1 and V is TRBV6-2 or TRBV6-3; TRBD1 matches 11 bases. Per the germline V gene, CDR1 is MNHEY and CDR2 is SVGEGT. CDR3 length: 17 amino acids. The J segment lost 1 base and the V segment lost 5 bases, leaving 9 bases of the junction unmatched. DNA of the CDR3: TGTGCCAGCAGTCACTTCCCGGGACAGGGGGAGAACACTGAAGCTTTCTTT. As protein: CASSHFPGQGENTEAFF.

This clonotype was observed at least ten times. This sequence joins TRBV7-9 and TRBJ2-5; D gene uncertain. From germline, CDR1 is SEHNR and CDR2 FQNEAQ (reference sequence). Between the trimmed V and J ends, which lost 0 bases and 2 bases, there was a span of 7 bases. The CDR3 consists of 14 residues. The CDR3: CASSLAFRQETQYF. The DNA of the CDR3 is TGTGCCAGCAGCTTAGCGTTTAGGCAAGAGACCCAGTACTTC.

The J gene is TRBJ2-3, the V gene TRBV6-6, with 11 bases lining up with TRBD2. Germline lookup yields CDR1 MNHNY and CDR2 SVGAGI (reference sequence). This CDR3 comprises 16 residues. The junction had 11 bases not matched to a gene; V was cut back by 8 bases and J by 4 bases. The CDR3 loop reads CASDPLAGGRADTQYF. Written as DNA, the CDR3 is TGTGCCAGCGACCCATTAGCGGGGGGGCGGGCAGATACGCAGTATTTT.